This TCR beta chain appears in the sequencing data of a study of T cells expressing NK-cell markers. Study-level background: Underlying the TCR beta repertoires were sorted CD3+CD56+NKG2C+, CD3+CD56+NKG2C- and CD3+CD56-NKG2C+ T cells.

Scientists made TCR beta cDNA using 5'RACE template switching with UMIs. After re-calling the 5' RACE reads, TCRdb lists one entry per CDR3 protein, DNA absent. This table holds 400,000 or so distinct CDR3 sequences. Germline-derived CDR1 and CDR2 are KGHDR and SFDVKD. This CDR3 is built from 17 residues. The clonotype comes from a woman between 50 and 59 years old in good health. The chain links TRBV24-1 to TRBJ2-3; TCRdb proposes TRBD1, but this gene call is untestable without DNA. Material for sequencing was blood T cells: a sorted CD56 or NKG2C T cell subset, CD4+ or CD8+ T cells, or bulk PBMC T cells (not recorded which). The CDR3 loop is CATSDLGTGPYTDTQYF.